This T cell receptor beta chain was recorded in a study of blood T cell repertoires in COVID-19 (dated by TCRdb to 2018 to 2020). Describing the broader study: Collaborator samples came from the United States, Italy and Spain and covered acute and convalescent phases of COVID-19. The prospective study material was composed of cDNA or gDNA derived from T cells, B-cell-depleted T cells, or PBMCs. Deeply sampled blood TCRbeta repertoires from subjects exposed to, actively infected with, or recovered from COVID-19 were included in the dataset. A freely available public database, intended as a resource for researchers studying the immune response to SARS-CoV-2, is where the repertoires were released. The samples were drawn from the first 160 participants of the ongoing ImmuneRACE study and from 950 to 1,500 subjects provided by 6 global collaborators. Nearly every sample came with metadata listing a de-identified subject ID, COVID-19 status, age in years and sex. Where available, HLA class I and class II types were taken from metadata supplied by the sample provider and were not determined by assay-based typing.

One collaborating source in Seattle enrolled patients while the patients were actively infected and followed the patients over time throughout the course of disease. The collaborating institutions used their own protocols to collect whole blood in K2EDTA tubes. Collaborator samples were shipped for TCRbeta analysis as frozen whole blood, isolated PBMCs, or DNA extracted from either sample type. TCRbeta CDR3 regions were amplified from genomic DNA by means of the immunoSEQ Assay, a bias-controlled multiplex PCR. Per the source publication's procedure: Nucleated cell counts per sample were estimated from amplification of reference gene primers within the assay. Sequence reads were collapsed and filtered to measure the absolute abundance of every unique TCRbeta CDR3 rearrangement. For each sample, productive Simpson clonality was calculated as the square root of Simpson's diversity index over productive rearrangements. TCRdb limited this immuneACCESS table to in-frame rearrangements with V and J called. A share of clones is missing; checked studies link under half to unresolved V genes, and the rest is unexplained. V and J calls and clone size are as listed in that table; D and trimming were resolved from the DNA. Across this sample there are some 390,000 clones, with over 75% seen only once. Clones ranked in the top ten supply under 3% of the sample.

Concerning this clone itself: Its antigen remains undetermined. No base qualities exist here, and no much larger clone lies one base off it.

Paper-wide results and their limitations: The amount of clinical and demographic metadata varied by source and participant and was provided uncurated.

The sequence derives from a woman in her fifties or sixties with COVID-19, enrolled during active disease. What was sequenced was peripheral blood.

For the CDR3, the sequence is CASSNPESGHQGYTF. The nucleotide sequence reads TGTGCCAGCAGCAACCCAGAATCAGGGCATCAAGGCTACACCTTC. This receptor chain uses TRBV4-2 and TRBJ1-2; the D gene is perhaps TRBD1, on 5 matching bases. The CDR3 covers 15 residues, taking in both the cysteine and the phenylalanine. Only the CDR3 DNA stays, 45 bases, in frame from base 1. A distance of 21 bases separates the germline ends of V and J, which lose 5 bases and 8 bases respectively. Looking up the germline V gene yields CDR1 LGHNA and CDR2 YNFKEQ.